These 19 T cell receptor beta chains originate from one sample sequenced in a study of early T cells in non-severe SARS-CoV-2 infection. TCRdb independently ran MiXCR on the 5' RACE reads; one entry per CDR3 protein. Here the sample spans more than 75,000 distinct CDR3 sequences, roughly 13% being singletons. Sequencing was done on a sample of whole blood. The origin of the receptors is an adult who was a healthcare worker with PCR-confirmed SARS-CoV-2 infection or an uninfected control (not recorded which).

This clonotype was seen many times. The chain is built from TRBV20-1 and TRBJ1-2, with D unresolved. CDR3 length: 14 amino acids. The V and J ends lost 5 bases and 7 bases respectively, with 20 bases between them. Germline loops: CDR1 DFQATT, CDR2 SNEGSKA (reference sequence). CDR3 sequence: CSAPMSAVAFGYTF. The CDR3 nucleotides are TGCAGTGCTCCGATGTCGGCAGTCGCATTTGGCTACACCTTC.

The sample holds many counts of this clonotype. The chain combines TRBV20-1 with TRBJ2-3; D not certain. The CDR3 contains 12 residues. The germline gives CDR1 DFQATT, CDR2 SNEGSKA (reference sequence). Trimming shortened V by 6 bases and J by 1 base, and 8 bases separated the two germline ends. The CDR3 nucleotides are TGCAGTGCATCGCAGGGCACAGATACGCAGTATTTT. It encodes CSASQGTDTQYF.

This clonotype has just a few counts. The chain recombines TRBV2 with TRBJ1-1, with D possibly being TRBD1 (6 bases). This CDR3 is 15 amino acids long. The V end was cut by 6 bases, the J end by 1 base, with 15 bases between. Germline V gene lookup returns CDR1 SNHLY and CDR2 FYNNEI. The CDR3 loop is CASRVRDTRNTEAFF. The CDR3 nucleotides are TGTGCCAGCAGGGTCCGGGACACAAGGAACACTGAAGCTTTCTTT. The full variable domain, rest sourced from reference TRBV2 and TRBJ1-1, is EPEVTQTPSHQVTQMGQEVILRCVPISNHLYFYWYRQILGQKVEFLVSFYNNEISEKSEIFDDQFSVERPDGSNFTLKIRSTKLEDSAMYFCASRVRDTRNTEAFFGQGTRLTVV.

This sequence joins TRBV7-3 and TRBJ2-5; D is ambiguous. V was shortened by 0 bases and J by 5 bases, with 7 bases between the two germline ends. Germline CDR1 and CDR2: SGHTA and FQGTGA. This CDR3 contains 13 residues. The chain's CDR3 is CASSLTLGETQYF. The CDR3 DNA is TGTGCCAGCAGCTTAACGTTAGGGGAGACCCAGTACTTC.

This chain's CDR3 is CASRFKKDRGNTYEQYF. For the CDR3, the DNA is TGTGCAAGTCGTTTTAAAAAAGACAGGGGGAACACCTACGAGCAGTACTTC. This sequence joins TRBV12-2 and TRBJ2-7; the D call TRBD1 from the table was never checked on the DNA. TRBV12-2 is listed as a pseudogene. The CDR3 runs to 17 residues.

The table lists this clonotype with a few counts. This chain connects TRBV10-3 to TRBJ1-1, with D hard to call. Germline CDR1 is ENHRY and CDR2 is SYGVKD. The ends were cut back, 6 bases at V and 1 base at J, with 9 bases in the middle. The CDR3 is 13 amino acids. The CDR3 region is CAIRWTGNTEAFF. CDR3 in DNA: TGTGCCATCAGATGGACGGGGAACACTGAAGCTTTCTTT.

The V gene is TRBV20-1, the J gene TRBJ2-5, with 7 nucleotides matching TRBD2. Germline CDR1 is DFQATT and CDR2 is SNEGSKA (reference sequence). This CDR3 spans 13 amino acids. With 2 bases clipped from V and 4 bases from J, the junction kept 4 bases outside the gene matches. The CDR3 coding sequence is TGCAGTGCTAGACCAAGCGGGGTAGAGACCCAGTACTTC. Its protein product is CSARPSGVETQYF.

This clonotype was found many times. The chain uses TRBV6-1 and TRBJ2-1, with TRBD2 matching 9 bases. This CDR3 is built from 14 residues. The germline V gene has CDR1 MNHNS and CDR2 SASEGT. V dropped 2 bases and J dropped 8; count of bases not matched to a gene: 4. CDR3 residues: CASSELAGIDEQFF. In nucleotides, the CDR3 is TGTGCCAGCAGTGAACTAGCGGGGATAGATGAGCAGTTCTTC.

The chain employs TRBV5-1 and TRBJ2-4, with 9 bases that match TRBD2. CDR3 length equals 15 residues. V trimming: 3 bases; J trimming: 0 bases; junction bases outside the gene matches: 1. Germline V lookup: CDR1 SGHRS, CDR2 YFSETQ. CDR3 residues: CASSSLAGAKNIQYF. For the CDR3, the DNA is TGCGCCAGCAGCTCACTAGCGGGAGCCAAAAACATTCAGTACTTC.

This clonotype came up many times. The chain combines TRBV5-1 with TRBJ2-5, with 7 bases matching TRBD2. The CDR3 runs 17 residues. CDR1 SGHRS and CDR2 YFSETQ come from the germline V gene. The J segment lost 0 bases and the V segment lost 0 bases, leaving 8 bases of the junction unmatched. CDR3 residues: CASSLAPGGTDQETQYF. In DNA, the CDR3 is TGCGCCAGCAGCTTGGCTCCCGGGGGGACGGACCAAGAGACCCAGTACTTC.

The chain is built from TRBV6-2 or TRBV6-3 and TRBJ2-1; D uncertain. The ends were cut back, 2 bases at V and 7 bases at J, with 9 bases in the middle. The CDR3 totals 13 residues. Germline V lookup: CDR1 MNHEY, CDR2 SVGEGT. The CDR3 region has the DNA TGTGCCAGCAGTTACAGGGTGCTGAATGAGCAGTTCTTC. Translated, it gives CASSYRVLNEQFF.

In the case of this clonotype: A much larger clone sits a single nucleotide away, making a read error possible. V is TRBV28 and J is TRBJ1-5; D gene ambiguous. Trimming left V 4 bases short and J 1 base short, with 11 bases between. Germline-derived CDR1 and CDR2 are MDHEN and SYDVKM. This CDR3 is 15 amino acids long. The DNA of the CDR3 is TGTGCCAGCAGTTATTTATCTCGGAGCAATCAGCCCCAGCATTTT. Translated: CASSYLSRSNQPQHF.

The rearrangement uses TRBV3-1 and TRBJ2-6, with D possibly matching TRBD1 (5 bases). V was pared by 0 bases and J by 4 bases, with 28 bases between. Germline CDR1 LGHDT, CDR2 YNNKEL (reference sequence). The CDR3 totals 22 residues. DNA for the CDR3: TGTGCCAGCAGCCAAGAAGCCCGGACAAATCCTTTTCTCGCGGAAGGGGCCAACGTCCTGACTTTC. Its translation is CASSQEARTNPFLAEGANVLTF.

This clonotype has only a few counts. CDR3 coding DNA: TGCAGCGTTAGACTGCCCGGGAACAATCAGCCCCAGCATTTT. It encodes CSVRLPGNNQPQHF. The chain joins TRBV29-1 to TRBJ1-5, with D uncertain. CDR1 is SQVTM, CDR2 ANQGSEA, per germline. Trimming removed 5 bases at V and 3 bases at J, with 14 bases between. The CDR3 extends over 14 amino acids. Drawing the rest from reference TRBV29-1 and TRBJ1-5, the complete variable domain is SAVISQKPSRDICQRGTSLTIQCQVDSQVTMMFWYRQQPGQSLTLIATANQGSEATYESGFVIDKFPISRPNLTFSTLTVSNMSPEDSSIYLCSVRLPGNNQPQHFGDGTRLSIL.

This clonotype has a handful of counts. V and J are TRBV12-3 or TRBV12-4 and TRBJ1-1, with D tentatively TRBD1 (6 bases). V was trimmed by 1 base and J by 1 base, leaving 7 bases between them. This CDR3 is built from 14 residues. In nucleotides, the CDR3 is TGTGCCAGCAGTTTAGGGACAGAGAACACTGAAGCTTTCTTT. Translating gives CASSLGTENTEAFF.

This clonotype was seen only a few times. The chain links TRBV29-1 to TRBJ2-7; 7 bases line up with TRBD1. Germline CDR1 SQVTM, CDR2 ANQGSEA. CDR3 length: 12 residues. Trimming at V came to 5 bases and at J to 1 base, leaving 2 bases not matched to a gene. This CDR3 reads CSVMTGSYEQYF. The CDR3 DNA is TGCAGCGTTATGACAGGGTCCTACGAGCAGTACTTC.

The rearrangement uses TRBV25-1 and TRBJ1-2, with D unclear. The CDR3 runs 13 residues. The ends were cut back, 3 bases at V and 3 bases at J, with 8 bases in the middle. Germline CDR1 reads MGHDK; CDR2 reads SYGVNS. The CDR3 DNA is TGTGCCAGCAGTGATGGCCAGGACTATGGCTACACCTTC. Translation: CASSDGQDYGYTF.

V is TRBV20-1 and J is TRBJ2-7; 12 bases match TRBD2. The CDR3 covers 14 residues. Germline loops: CDR1 DFQATT, CDR2 SNEGSKA (reference sequence). The junction had 7 bases not matched to a gene; V was cut back by 5 bases and J by 5 bases. The CDR3 reads CSAPLAGGSDEQYF. The CDR3 DNA follows: TGCAGTGCTCCTCTAGCGGGGGGGTCTGACGAGCAGTACTTC.

This clonotype turned up a few times. V usage is TRBV6-5 and J usage is TRBJ1-1; D may be TRBD1 (5 bases). CDR1 and CDR2 from the germline V gene are MNHEY and SVGAGI. V lost 2 bases and J 3 bases, leaving 10 bases between the germline ends. The CDR3 contains 14 residues. Here the CDR3 reads CASSYAGQYTEAFF. DNA for the CDR3: TGTGCCAGCAGTTACGCAGGGCAGTACACTGAAGCTTTCTTT.